The clone carrying this TCR beta chain was detected many times. The second PCR ran roughly 7 to 11 cycles with a sample-barcoded 5' primer and J-beta primers. TCRdb re-derived calls from the 5' RACE reads in MiXCR, one entry per CDR3 protein. This table holds over a million distinct CDR3 sequences, 55% to 75% found once. The CDR3 covers 13 residues. In germline, CDR1 is MGHRA, CDR2 YSYEKL. V was shortened by 0 bases and J by 3 bases, with 6 bases between the two germline ends. These data belong to a study of blood T cells in healthy people across ages. Source material: blood. The TCR originated in a man younger than 35 in good health. This sequence joins TRBV4-1 and TRBJ2-7, with D possibly matching TRBD1 (5 bases). CDR3 nucleotides: TGCGCCAGCAGCCAAGATCAGGGCTACGAGCAGTACTTC. Protein product: CASSQDQGYEQYF.